Sequencing of this TCR beta chain was carried out in a study of blood T cell repertoires in COVID-19. The protocol was immunoSEQ multiplex PCR, while the TCRdb copy is restricted to in-frame clones and leaves out a portion. The table includes about 270,000 clones, around nine tenths detected once. The sequence derives from a man aged 35-49 years with active or convalescent COVID-19. Sequenced: peripheral blood.

The CDR3 spells CASSESEGGGGTDTQYF. CDR3 coding DNA: TGTGCCAGCAGTGAGTCCGAGGGCGGGGGGGGCACAGATACGCAGTATTTT. The chain is built from TRBV6-1 and TRBJ2-3, with 9 bases matching TRBD2. Germline V gives CDR1 MNHNS, CDR2 SASEGT. The ends lost 3 bases at V and 1 base at J; junction bases unmatched: 8. The CDR3 has 17 residues.